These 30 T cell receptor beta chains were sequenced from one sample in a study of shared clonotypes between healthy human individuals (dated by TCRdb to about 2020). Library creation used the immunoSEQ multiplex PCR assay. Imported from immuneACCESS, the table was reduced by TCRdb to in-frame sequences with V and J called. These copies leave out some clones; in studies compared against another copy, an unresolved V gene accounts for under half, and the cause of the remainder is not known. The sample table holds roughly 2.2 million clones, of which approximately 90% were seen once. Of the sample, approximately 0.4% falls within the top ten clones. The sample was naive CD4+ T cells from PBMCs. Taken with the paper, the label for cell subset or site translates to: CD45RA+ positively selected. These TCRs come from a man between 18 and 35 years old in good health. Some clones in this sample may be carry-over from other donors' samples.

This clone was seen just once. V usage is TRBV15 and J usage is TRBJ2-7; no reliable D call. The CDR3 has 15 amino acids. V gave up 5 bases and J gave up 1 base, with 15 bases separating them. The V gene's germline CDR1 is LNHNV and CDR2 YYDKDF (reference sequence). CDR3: CATSLGGVGSYEQYF. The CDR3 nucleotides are TGTGCCACCAGCCTCGGCGGAGTAGGGTCCTACGAGCAGTACTTC.

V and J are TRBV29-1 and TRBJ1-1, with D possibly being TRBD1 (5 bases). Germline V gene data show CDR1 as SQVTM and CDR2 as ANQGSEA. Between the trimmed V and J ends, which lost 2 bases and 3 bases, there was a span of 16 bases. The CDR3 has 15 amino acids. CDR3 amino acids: CSVEFSSGRDTEAFF. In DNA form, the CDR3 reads TGCAGCGTTGAATTTTCCTCAGGGAGGGACACTGAAGCTTTCTTT.

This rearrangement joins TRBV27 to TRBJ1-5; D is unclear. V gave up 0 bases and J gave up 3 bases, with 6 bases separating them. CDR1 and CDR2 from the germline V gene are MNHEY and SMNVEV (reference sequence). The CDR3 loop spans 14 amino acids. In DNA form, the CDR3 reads TGTGCCAGCAGTTTATCTTTCACCAATCAGCCCCAGCATTTT. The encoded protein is CASSLSFTNQPQHF.

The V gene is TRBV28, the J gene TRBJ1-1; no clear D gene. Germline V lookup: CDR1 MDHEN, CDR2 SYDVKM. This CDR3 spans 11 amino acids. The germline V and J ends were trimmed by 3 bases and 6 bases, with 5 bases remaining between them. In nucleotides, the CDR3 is TGTGCCAGCAGTTTCTCTGCTGAAGCTTTCTTT. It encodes CASSFSAEAFF.

DNA of the CDR3: TGTGCCAGCAGGGTAGGGGGGGATGGGCGCAATCAGCCCCAGCATTTT. Translating it yields CASRVGGDGRNQPQHF. V usage is TRBV28 and J usage is TRBJ1-5; D perhaps matches TRBD1 (6 bases). Germline V gene lookup returns CDR1 MDHEN and CDR2 SYDVKM. There are 16 residues in the CDR3. V was shortened by 6 bases and J by 2 bases, with 17 bases between the two germline ends.

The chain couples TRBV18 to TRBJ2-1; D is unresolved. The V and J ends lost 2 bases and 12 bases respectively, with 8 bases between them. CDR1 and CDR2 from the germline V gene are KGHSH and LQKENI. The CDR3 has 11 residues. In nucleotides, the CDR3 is TGTGCCAGCTCACCAGGCAGTAGGCAGTTCTTC. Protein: CASSPGSRQFF. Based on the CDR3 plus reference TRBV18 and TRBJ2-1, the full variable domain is NAGVMQNPRHLVRRRGQEARLRCSPMKGHSHVYWYRQLPEEGLKFMVYLQKENIIDESGMPKERFSAEFPKEGPSILRIQQVVRGDSAAYFCASSPGSRQFFGPGTRLTVL.

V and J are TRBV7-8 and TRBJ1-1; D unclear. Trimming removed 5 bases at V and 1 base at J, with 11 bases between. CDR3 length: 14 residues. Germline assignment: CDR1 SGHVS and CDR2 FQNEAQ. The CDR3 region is CASSKGGENTEAFF. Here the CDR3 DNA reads TGTGCCAGCAGCAAAGGAGGAGAGAACACTGAAGCTTTCTTT.

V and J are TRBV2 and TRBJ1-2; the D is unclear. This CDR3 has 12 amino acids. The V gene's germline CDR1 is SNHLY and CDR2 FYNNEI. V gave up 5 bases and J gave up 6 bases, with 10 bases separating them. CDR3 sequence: CASSPGLDGYTF. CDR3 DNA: TGTGCCAGCAGTCCTGGACTTGATGGCTACACCTTC.

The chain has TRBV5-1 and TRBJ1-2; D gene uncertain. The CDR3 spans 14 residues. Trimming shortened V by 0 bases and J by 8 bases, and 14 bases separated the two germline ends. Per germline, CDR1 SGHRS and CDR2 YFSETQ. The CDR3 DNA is TGCGCCAGCAGCTTGGAGGCAGCTCTATACGGCTACACCTTC. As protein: CASSLEAALYGYTF.

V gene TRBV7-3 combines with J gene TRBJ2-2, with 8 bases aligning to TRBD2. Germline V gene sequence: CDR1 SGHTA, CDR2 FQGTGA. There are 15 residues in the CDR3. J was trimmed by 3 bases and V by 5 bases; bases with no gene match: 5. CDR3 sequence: CASSALAGHTGELFF. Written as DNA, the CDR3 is TGTGCCAGCAGCGCTTTAGCGGGGCACACCGGGGAGCTGTTTTTT.

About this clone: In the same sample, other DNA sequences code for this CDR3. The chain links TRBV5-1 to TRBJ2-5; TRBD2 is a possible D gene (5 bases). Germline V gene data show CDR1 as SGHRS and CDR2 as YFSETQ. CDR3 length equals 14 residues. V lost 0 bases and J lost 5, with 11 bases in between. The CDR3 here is CASSLEGSGETQYF. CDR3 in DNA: TGCGCCAGCAGCTTGGAGGGATCGGGGGAGACCCAGTACTTC.

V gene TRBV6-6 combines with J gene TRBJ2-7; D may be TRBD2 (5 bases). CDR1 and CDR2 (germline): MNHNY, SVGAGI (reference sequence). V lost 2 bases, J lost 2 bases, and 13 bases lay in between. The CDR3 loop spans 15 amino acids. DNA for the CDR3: TGTGCCAGCAGTTACAATAGCGCAACAACCTACGAGCAGTACTTC. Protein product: CASSYNSATTYEQYF.

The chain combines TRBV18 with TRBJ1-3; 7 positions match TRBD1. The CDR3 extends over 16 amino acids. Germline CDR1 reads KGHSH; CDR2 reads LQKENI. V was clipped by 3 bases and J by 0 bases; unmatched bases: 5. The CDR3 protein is CASSPPGQASGNTIYF. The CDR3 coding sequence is TGTGCCAGCTCACCGCCCGGACAGGCCTCTGGAAACACCATATATTTT. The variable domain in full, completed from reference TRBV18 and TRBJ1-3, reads NAGVMQNPRHLVRRRGQEARLRCSPMKGHSHVYWYRQLPEEGLKFMVYLQKENIIDESGMPKERFSAEFPKEGPSILRIQQVVRGDSAAYFCASSPPGQASGNTIYFGEGSWLTVV.

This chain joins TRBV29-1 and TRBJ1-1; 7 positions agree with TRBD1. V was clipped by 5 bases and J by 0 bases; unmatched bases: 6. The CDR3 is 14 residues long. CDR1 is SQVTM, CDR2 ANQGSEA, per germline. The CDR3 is CSVSPGTVNTEAFF. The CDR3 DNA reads TGCAGCGTTAGCCCCGGGACAGTGAACACTGAAGCTTTCTTT.

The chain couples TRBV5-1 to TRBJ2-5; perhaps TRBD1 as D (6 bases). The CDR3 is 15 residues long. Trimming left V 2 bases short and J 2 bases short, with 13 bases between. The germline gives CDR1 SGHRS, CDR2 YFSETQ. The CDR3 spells CASSFTGPAQETQYF. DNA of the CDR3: TGCGCCAGCAGCTTTACAGGGCCTGCACAAGAGACCCAGTACTTC.

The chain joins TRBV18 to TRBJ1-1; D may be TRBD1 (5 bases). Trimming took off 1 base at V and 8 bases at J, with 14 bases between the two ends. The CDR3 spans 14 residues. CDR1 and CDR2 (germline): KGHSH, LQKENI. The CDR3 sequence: CASSPRTPWGEAFF. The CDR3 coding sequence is TGTGCCAGCTCACCACGGACGCCCTGGGGGGAAGCTTTCTTT.

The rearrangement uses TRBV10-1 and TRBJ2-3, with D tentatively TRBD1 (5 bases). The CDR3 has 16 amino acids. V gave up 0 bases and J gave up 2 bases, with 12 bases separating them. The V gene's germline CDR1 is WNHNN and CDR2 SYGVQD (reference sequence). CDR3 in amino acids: CASSESPTAITDTQYF. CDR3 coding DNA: TGCGCCAGCAGTGAGTCGCCGACAGCAATCACAGATACGCAGTATTTT.

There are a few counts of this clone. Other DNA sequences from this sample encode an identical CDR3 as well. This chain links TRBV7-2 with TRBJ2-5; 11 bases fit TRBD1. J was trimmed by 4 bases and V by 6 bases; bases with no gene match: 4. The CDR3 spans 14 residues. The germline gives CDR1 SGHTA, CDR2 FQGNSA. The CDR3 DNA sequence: TGTGCCAGCAGTCCGGGACAGGGGGGAGAGACCCAGTACTTC. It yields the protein CASSPGQGGETQYF.

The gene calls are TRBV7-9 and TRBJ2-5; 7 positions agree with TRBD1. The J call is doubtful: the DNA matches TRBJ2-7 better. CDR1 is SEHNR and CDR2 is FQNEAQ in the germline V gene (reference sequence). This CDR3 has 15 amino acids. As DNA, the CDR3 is TGTGCCAGCAGCCCTAAAGGGGGCGCGGGCAGCGAGCAGTACTTC. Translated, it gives CASSPKGGAGSEQYF.

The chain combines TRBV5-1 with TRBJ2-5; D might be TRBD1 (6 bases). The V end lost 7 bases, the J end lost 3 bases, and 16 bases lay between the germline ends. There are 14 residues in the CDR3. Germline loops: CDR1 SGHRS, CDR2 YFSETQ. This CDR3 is CASFGTPREETQYF. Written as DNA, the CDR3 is TGCGCCAGCTTTGGGACACCCCGAGAAGAGACCCAGTACTTC.

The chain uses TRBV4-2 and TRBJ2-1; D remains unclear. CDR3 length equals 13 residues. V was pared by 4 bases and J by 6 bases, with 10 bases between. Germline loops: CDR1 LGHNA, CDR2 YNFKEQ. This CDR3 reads CASSLELVNEQFF. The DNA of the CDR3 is TGTGCCAGCAGCCTTGAGTTGGTCAATGAGCAGTTCTTC.

CDR3 loop: CASSLLGLAETQYF. CDR3 sequence (DNA): TGTGCCAGCAGCTTATTAGGACTAGCAGAGACCCAGTACTTC. V is TRBV7-9 and J is TRBJ2-5; 8 nucleotides line up with TRBD2. The CDR3 sequence is 14 residues long. V was pared by 2 bases and J by 4 bases, with 3 bases of the junction left unmatched. Per the germline V gene, CDR1 is SEHNR and CDR2 is FQNEAQ (reference sequence).

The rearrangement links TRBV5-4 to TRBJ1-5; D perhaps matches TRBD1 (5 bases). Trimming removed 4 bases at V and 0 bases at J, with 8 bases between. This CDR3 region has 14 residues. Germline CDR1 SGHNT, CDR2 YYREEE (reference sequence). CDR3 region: CASSKGRSNQPQHF. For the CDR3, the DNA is TGTGCCAGCAGCAAGGGACGTAGCAATCAGCCCCAGCATTTT.

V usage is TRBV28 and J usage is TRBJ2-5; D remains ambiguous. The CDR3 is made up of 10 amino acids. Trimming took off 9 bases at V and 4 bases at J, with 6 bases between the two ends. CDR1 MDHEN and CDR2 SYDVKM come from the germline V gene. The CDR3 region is CASPLETQYF. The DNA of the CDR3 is TGTGCCAGTCCGTTAGAGACCCAGTACTTC.

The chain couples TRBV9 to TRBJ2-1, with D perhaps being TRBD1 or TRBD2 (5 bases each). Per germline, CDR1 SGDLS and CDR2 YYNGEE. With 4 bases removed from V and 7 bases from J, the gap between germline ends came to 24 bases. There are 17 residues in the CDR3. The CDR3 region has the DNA TGTGCCAGCAGCCCCTCAGTGGGGACGCCACGTCGTAATGAGCAGTTCTTC. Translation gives CASSPSVGTPRRNEQFF. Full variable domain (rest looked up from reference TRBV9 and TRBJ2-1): DSGVTQTPKHLITATGQRVTLRCSPRSGDLSVYWYQQSLDQGLQFLIQYYNGEERAKGNILERFSAQQFPDLHSELNLSSLELGDSALYFCASSPSVGTPRRNEQFFGPGTRLTVL.

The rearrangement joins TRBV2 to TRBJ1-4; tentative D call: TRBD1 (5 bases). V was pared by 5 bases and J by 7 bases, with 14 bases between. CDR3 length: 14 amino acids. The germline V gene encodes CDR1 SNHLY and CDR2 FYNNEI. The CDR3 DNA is TGTGCCAGCAGTCACAACACAGGTGGTGAAAAACTGTTTTTT. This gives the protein CASSHNTGGEKLFF.

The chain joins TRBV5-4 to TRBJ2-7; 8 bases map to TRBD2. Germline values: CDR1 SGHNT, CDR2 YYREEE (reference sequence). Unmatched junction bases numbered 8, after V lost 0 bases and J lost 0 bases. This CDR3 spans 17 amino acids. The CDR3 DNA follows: TGTGCCAGCAGCTTGGCCCCCGGGAGGGGACGCTCCTACGAGCAGTACTTC. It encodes CASSLAPGRGRSYEQYF. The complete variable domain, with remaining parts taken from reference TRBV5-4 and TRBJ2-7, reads ETGVTQSPTHLIKTRGQQVTLRCSSQSGHNTVSWYQQALGQGPQFIFQYYREEENGRGNFPPRFSGLQFPNYSSELNVNALELDDSALYLCASSLAPGRGRSYEQYFGPGTRLTVT.

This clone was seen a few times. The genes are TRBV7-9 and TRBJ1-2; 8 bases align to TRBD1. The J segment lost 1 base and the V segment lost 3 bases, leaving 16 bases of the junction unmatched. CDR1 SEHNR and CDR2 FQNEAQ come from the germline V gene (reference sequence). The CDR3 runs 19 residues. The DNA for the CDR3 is TGTGCCAGCAGCTTCCCATCCTCCAGGGGGCGCGAGGATAACTATGGCTACACCTTC. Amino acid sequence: CASSFPSSRGREDNYGYTF. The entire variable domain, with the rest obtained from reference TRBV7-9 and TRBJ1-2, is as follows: DTGVSQNPRHKITKRGQNVTFRCDPISEHNRLYWYRQTLGQGPEFLTYFQNEAQLEKSRLLSDRFSAERPKGSFSTLEIQRTEQGDSAMYLCASSFPSSRGREDNYGYTFGSGTRLTVV.

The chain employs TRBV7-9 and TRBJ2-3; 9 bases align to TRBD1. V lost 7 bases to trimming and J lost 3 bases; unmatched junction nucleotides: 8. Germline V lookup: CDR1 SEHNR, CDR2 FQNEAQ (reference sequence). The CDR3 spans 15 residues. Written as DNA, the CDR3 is TGTGCCAGCACTGCCCCGGGACAGGGTACAGATACGCAGTATTTT. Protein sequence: CASTAPGQGTDTQYF.

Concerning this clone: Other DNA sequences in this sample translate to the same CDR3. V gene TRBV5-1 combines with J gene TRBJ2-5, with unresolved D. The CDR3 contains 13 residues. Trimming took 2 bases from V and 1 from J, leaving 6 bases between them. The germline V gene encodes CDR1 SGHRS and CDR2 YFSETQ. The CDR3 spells CASSFGTQETQYF. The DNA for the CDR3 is TGCGCCAGCAGCTTTGGCACCCAAGAGACCCAGTACTTC.